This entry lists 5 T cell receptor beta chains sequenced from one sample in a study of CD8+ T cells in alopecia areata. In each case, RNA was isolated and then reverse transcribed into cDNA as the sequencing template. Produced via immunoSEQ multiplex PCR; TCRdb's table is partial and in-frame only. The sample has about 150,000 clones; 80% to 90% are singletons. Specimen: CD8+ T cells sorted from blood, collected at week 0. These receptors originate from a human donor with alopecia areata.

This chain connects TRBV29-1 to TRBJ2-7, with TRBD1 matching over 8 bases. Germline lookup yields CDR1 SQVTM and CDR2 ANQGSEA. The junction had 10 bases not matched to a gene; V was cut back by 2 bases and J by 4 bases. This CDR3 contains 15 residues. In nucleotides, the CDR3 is TGCAGCGTTGAACTCAGGACAGGGTGGGGTTACGAGCAGTACTTC. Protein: CSVELRTGWGYEQYF.

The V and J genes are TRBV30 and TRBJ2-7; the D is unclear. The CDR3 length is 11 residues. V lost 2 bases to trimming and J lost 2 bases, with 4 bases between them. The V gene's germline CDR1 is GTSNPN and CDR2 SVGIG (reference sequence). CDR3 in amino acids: CAWSKAYEQYF. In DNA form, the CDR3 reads TGTGCCTGGAGTAAGGCCTACGAGCAGTACTTC.

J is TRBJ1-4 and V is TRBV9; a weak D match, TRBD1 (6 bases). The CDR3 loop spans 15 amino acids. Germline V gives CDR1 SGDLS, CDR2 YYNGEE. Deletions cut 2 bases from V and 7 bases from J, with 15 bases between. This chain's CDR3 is CASSVVAGAGEKLFF. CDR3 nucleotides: TGTGCCAGCAGCGTGGTAGCAGGGGCGGGTGAAAAACTGTTTTTT.

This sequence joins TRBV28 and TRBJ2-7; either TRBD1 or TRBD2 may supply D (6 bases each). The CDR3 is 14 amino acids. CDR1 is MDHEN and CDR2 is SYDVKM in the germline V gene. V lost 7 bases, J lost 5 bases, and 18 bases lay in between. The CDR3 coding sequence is TGTGCCAGCACCAAAGGGGGGAGAGCCCACGAGCAGTACTTC. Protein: CASTKGGRAHEQYF.

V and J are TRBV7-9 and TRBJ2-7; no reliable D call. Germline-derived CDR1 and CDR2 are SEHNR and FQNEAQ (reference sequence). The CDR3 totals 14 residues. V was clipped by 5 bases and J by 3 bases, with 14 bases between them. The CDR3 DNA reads TGTGCCAGCAGCGCTCCGTCCCTAAGCTACGAGCAGTACTTC. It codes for CASSAPSLSYEQYF.